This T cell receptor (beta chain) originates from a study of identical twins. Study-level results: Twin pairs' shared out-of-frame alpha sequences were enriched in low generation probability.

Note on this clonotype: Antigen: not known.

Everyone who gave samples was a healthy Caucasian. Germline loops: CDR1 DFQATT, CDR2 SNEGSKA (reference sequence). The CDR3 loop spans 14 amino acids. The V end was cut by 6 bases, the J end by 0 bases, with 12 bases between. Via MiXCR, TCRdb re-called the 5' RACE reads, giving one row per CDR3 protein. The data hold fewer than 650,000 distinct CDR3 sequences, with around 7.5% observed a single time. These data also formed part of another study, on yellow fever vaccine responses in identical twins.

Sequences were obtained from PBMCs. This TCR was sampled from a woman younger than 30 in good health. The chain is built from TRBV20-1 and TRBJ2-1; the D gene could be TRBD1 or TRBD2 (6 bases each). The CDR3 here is CSATGGGSYNEQFF. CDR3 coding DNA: TGCAGTGCAACCGGAGGGGGCTCCTACAATGAGCAGTTCTTC.